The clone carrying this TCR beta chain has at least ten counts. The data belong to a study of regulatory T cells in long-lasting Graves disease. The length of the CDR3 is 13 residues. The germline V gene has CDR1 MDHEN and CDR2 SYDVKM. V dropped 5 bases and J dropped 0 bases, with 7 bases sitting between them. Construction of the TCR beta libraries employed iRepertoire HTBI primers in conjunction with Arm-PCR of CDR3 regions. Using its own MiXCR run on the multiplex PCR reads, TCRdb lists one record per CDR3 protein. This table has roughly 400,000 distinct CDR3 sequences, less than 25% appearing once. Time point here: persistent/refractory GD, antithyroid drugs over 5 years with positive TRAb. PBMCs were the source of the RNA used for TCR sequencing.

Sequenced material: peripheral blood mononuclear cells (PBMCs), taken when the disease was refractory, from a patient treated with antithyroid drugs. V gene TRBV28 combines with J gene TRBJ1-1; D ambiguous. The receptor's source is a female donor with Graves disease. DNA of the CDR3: TGTGCCAGCAGTCTCTACATGAACACTGAAGCTTTCTTT. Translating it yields CASSLYMNTEAFF.